This TCR beta chain was sequenced for a study of blood T cell repertoires in COVID-19 (dated by TCRdb to the early 2020s). About the study as a whole: Samples from collaborators originated in the United States, Italy and Spain and spanned both the acute and convalescent phases of COVID-19. The material from the prospective study consisted of cDNA or gDNA derived from T cells, B-cell-depleted T cells, or PBMCs. The dataset comprised deeply sampled blood TCRbeta repertoires from subjects exposed to, actively infected with, or recovered from COVID-19. The repertoires were made available in a free public database intended to serve as a resource for research on the immune response to SARS-CoV-2. Samples came from the ongoing ImmuneRACE study (first 160 participants) plus 1,254 subjects from 6 global collaborators. Nearly every sample came with metadata listing a de-identified subject ID, COVID-19 status, age in years and sex. Where available, HLA class I and class II types were taken from metadata supplied by the sample provider and were not determined by assay-based typing.

TCRbeta CDR3 regions were amplified from genomic DNA by means of the immunoSEQ Assay, a bias-controlled multiplex PCR. The authors' analysis ran thus. The number of nucleated cells in each sample was estimated from the amplification of reference gene primers within the assay. Sequence reads were collapsed and filtered to measure the absolute abundance of every unique TCRbeta CDR3 rearrangement. For each sample, productive Simpson clonality was calculated by taking the square root of Simpson's diversity index across productive rearrangements. The table comes from immuneACCESS by way of TCRdb, which keeps in-frame sequences with V and J called. Part of the clones is missing from these tables; in studies checked, under half for an unresolved V gene and the rest for unknown reasons. V and J calls plus clone size are reproduced from that table; the DNA served to infer D and trimming. The sample records some 160,000 clones, more than 75% of which are singletons. The top ten hold roughly 2% of the sample.

On the study overall, not on this receptor specifically: The quantity of clinical and demographic metadata differed by source and by participant and was supplied without curation.

Turning to this clone: No cognate antigen has been identified for it. Base qualities are not provided; no much larger clone lies one nucleotide away.

Via the germline V gene, CDR1 is MNHEY and CDR2 SVGAGI. From its cysteine to its phenylalanine, the CDR3 spans 15 amino acids. The only DNA kept is the CDR3, 45 bases in frame from the first base. Compared with germline, V lacks 6 bases and J lacks 4 bases; bases without a gene match: 6. Samples from volunteer blood donors who had recovered from COVID-19 were contributed by a second Seattle source. Collaborating institutions collected whole blood in K2EDTA tubes following their own protocols. For TCRbeta analysis, collaborator samples were shipped as frozen whole blood, as isolated PBMCs, or as DNA extracted from either sample type.

This TCR came from a man aged 50 to 60 who had recovered from COVID-19. This chain joins TRBV6-5 to TRBJ2-2; 9 junctional bases match TRBD1. The sample taken for sequencing was peripheral blood. The CDR3 protein: CASRIRTGATGELFF. The nucleotides read TGTGCCAGCAGAATACGGACAGGGGCCACCGGGGAGCTGTTTTTT.